One sample yielded the 9 T cell receptor beta chains listed below, sequenced in a study of response to subunit inactivated influenza vaccine. TCRdb reprocessed the RT-PCR reads via MiXCR and lists one record per CDR3 protein. In the table there are under 200,000 distinct CDR3 sequences, about 12% of which are singletons. The same data also went into a second study, on T cells expressing NK-cell markers. From that report: Beta-chain TCR cDNA was generated via 5'RACE template switching with UMIs.

Sequenced material: CD8+ T cells sorted from PBMCs, taken about 11 days after vaccination. The receptors come from a middle-aged man who received an inactivated influenza vaccine.

This clonotype was detected a few times. This rearrangement joins TRBV6-2 or TRBV6-3 to TRBJ2-5; D is unclear. CDR1 is MNHEY and CDR2 is SVGEGT in the germline V gene. The germline V and J ends were trimmed by 3 bases and 4 bases, with 9 bases remaining between them. CDR3 length equals 13 residues. The CDR3, as DNA: TGTGCCAGCAGTTATTTTATCCCAGAGACCCAGTACTTC. It is translated as CASSYFIPETQYF.

The V call is TRBV13, the J call TRBJ2-1, with D uncertain. The CDR3 covers 12 residues. Germline V gene data show CDR1 as PRHDT and CDR2 as FYEKMQ (reference sequence). V lost 5 bases and J lost 5, with 7 bases in between. CDR3 DNA: TGTGCCAGCAGCGGTGCGGACAATGAGCAGTTCTTC. It codes for CASSGADNEQFF.

This sequence joins TRBV6-5 and TRBJ2-3; D is possibly TRBD2 (6 bases). Trimming took 2 bases from V and 6 from J, leaving 12 bases between them. The CDR3 contains 14 residues. Germline V lookup: CDR1 MNHEY, CDR2 SVGAGI. CDR3 DNA: TGTGCCAGCAGTTACGGCGGGACCTGGGATACGCAGTATTTT. This sequence encodes CASSYGGTWDTQYF.

The chain couples TRBV6-5 to TRBJ2-1; D uncertain. The germline V gene encodes CDR1 MNHEY and CDR2 SVGAGI. V was cut by 4 bases and J by 9 bases, with 13 bases left in between. The CDR3 spans 13 residues. CDR3 DNA: TGTGCCAGCAGTTTGGCCCTCAATAGTGAGCAGTTCTTC. This encodes CASSLALNSEQFF.

This rearrangement joins TRBV29-1 to TRBJ2-7, with D unclear. Trimming left V 1 base short and J 6 bases short, with 7 bases between. CDR3 length equals 11 residues. Per germline, CDR1 SQVTM and CDR2 ANQGSEA. CDR3 bases: TGCAGCGTTGAAGGCGACGGCGAGCAGTACTTC. Protein sequence: CSVEGDGEQYF.

V usage is TRBV21-1 and J usage is TRBJ1-3. TRBV21-1 is labeled a pseudogene. There are 15 residues in the CDR3. CDR3 sequence: CASSKFRCPGNTIYF. CDR3 bases: TGTGCCAGCAGCAAATTCCGCTGTCCCGGAAACACCATATATTTT.

The chain has TRBV6-2 or TRBV6-3 and TRBJ1-1; D is uncertain. V was pared by 6 bases and J by 1 base, with 6 bases between. CDR1 is MNHEY, CDR2 SVGEGT, per germline. This CDR3 region has 12 residues. The chain's CDR3 is CASSGPNTEAFF. The CDR3 region has the DNA TGTGCCAGCAGCGGTCCGAACACTGAAGCTTTCTTT.

The CDR3 DNA reads TGTGCCATCAGTGAGTCAGTCAGGGTCTCTGAAGCTTTCTTT. Translation: CAISESVRVSEAFF. The chain is built from TRBV10-3 and TRBJ1-1; D may be TRBD1 (5 bases). Germline V lookup: CDR1 ENHRY, CDR2 SYGVKD. This CDR3 has 14 residues. Between the trimmed V and J ends, which lost 0 bases and 6 bases, there was a span of 11 bases.

V usage is TRBV7-9 and J usage is TRBJ1-5; unclear D gene. This CDR3 comprises 12 residues. V lost 5 bases and J lost 4, with 6 bases in between. The germline CDR1 and CDR2 sequences are SEHNR and FQNEAQ (reference sequence). The DNA for the CDR3 is TGTGCCAGCAGCCGGGAGAATCAGCCCCAGCATTTT. This gives the protein CASSRENQPQHF.